This TCR beta chain was captured in a study of beta chain features in type 1 diabetes. About the research overall: Healthy donors, compared against patients, showed similar age, gender and cell yields.

Germline CDR1 is GTSNPN and CDR2 is SVGIG (reference sequence). This CDR3 spans 16 amino acids. V shed 3 bases and J 1 base; nucleotides not matched to a gene: 6. Findings and caveats of the study: Patients with Type 1 diabetes showed moderately but significantly shorter TCRB CDR3s in all four CD4+ subsets.

What was sequenced were expressed TCRB transcripts, since all of the isolated RNA had been reverse transcribed. Read counts averaged roughly 4 million for samples of naive, central memory and regulatory T cells. The assay was immunoSEQ multiplex PCR, and TCRdb's table has in-frame clones only and misses some. The sample holds 600,000 to 750,000 clones, roughly 12% seen once. Sorting based on CD45RO/CCR7/CD25/CD127/CD95/CD27 separated CD4+ naive, central memory, regulatory and stem cell-like memory cells. This clone was seen a handful of times. No antigen is known for it. The clonotype was recovered from a man under 40 with type 1 diabetes. The source material was naive CD4+ T cells from blood. The chain uses TRBV30 and TRBJ1-5, with TRBD1 matching 10 bases. The CDR3 DNA reads as TGTGCCTGGAGCCCTGGGACAGGGGACAGCAATCAGCCCCAGCATTTT. Translating gives CAWSPGTGDSNQPQHF.